One sample yielded the 17 T cell receptor beta chains listed below, sequenced in a study of identical twins. TCRdb analysed the 5' RACE reads with MiXCR anew, one entry per CDR3 protein. The sample lists 450,000 or so distinct CDR3 sequences; less than 25% were seen once. These data also featured in a second study, about T cells expressing NK-cell markers.

Input material: CD4+ T cells sorted from blood. These receptors were collected from a woman between 18 and 30 years old in good health.

The J gene is TRBJ1-1, the V gene TRBV29-1; weak D call: TRBD1 (5 bases). The V end was cut by 5 bases, the J end by 2 bases, with 12 bases between. The CDR3 runs 13 residues. Looked up from germline, CDR1 is SQVTM and CDR2 is ANQGSEA. The CDR3 coding sequence is TGCAGCGTTAAGGGAACAGGCAACACTGAAGCTTTCTTT. The encoded protein is CSVKGTGNTEAFF.

In its sample, this clonotype was seen many times. The junction departs from germline at one end; a sequencing error may be responsible. The rearrangement joins TRBV5-1 to TRBJ2-1, with TRBD1 as a possible D gene (6 bases). This CDR3 region has 13 residues. Germline CDR1 SGHRS, CDR2 YFSETQ. CDR3: CASSLTGYNEQFF. The CDR3 DNA follows: TGTGCCAGCAGCTTGACAGGCTACAATGAGCAGTTCTTC.

The table lists this clonotype with many counts. The rearrangement links TRBV7-6 to TRBJ1-1; D might be TRBD1 (6 bases). V lost 6 bases to trimming and J lost 1 base, with 9 bases between them. Germline V lookup: CDR1 SGHVS, CDR2 FNYEAQ. The CDR3 loop spans 13 amino acids. Here the CDR3 DNA reads TGTGCCAGCAGGGAGGGACAGAACACTGAAGCTTTCTTT. The encoded protein is CASREGQNTEAFF.

The chain employs TRBV6-4 and TRBJ2-3; possible D gene TRBD2, 6 bases. V gave up 0 bases and J gave up 4 bases, with 17 bases separating them. CDR3 length equals 17 residues. Germline-derived CDR1 and CDR2 are MRHNA and SNTAGT. CDR3 loop: CASSDSRRGPPSDTQYF. The CDR3 nucleotides read TGTGCCAGCAGTGACTCTAGGAGGGGTCCCCCTTCAGATACGCAGTATTTT.

This chain links TRBV7-6 with TRBJ2-5, with 7 positions matching TRBD1. CDR3 length: 15 amino acids. J was trimmed by 2 bases and V by 2 bases; bases with no gene match: 5. CDR1 SGHVS and CDR2 FNYEAQ come from the germline V gene. The CDR3 here is CASSLSRGSQETQYF. CDR3 nucleotide sequence: TGTGCCAGCAGCTTATCCAGGGGGAGTCAAGAGACCCAGTACTTC.

There are a few counts of this clonotype. This may stem from a read error, because a much larger clone lies one nucleotide away. The chain employs TRBV12-3 or TRBV12-4 and TRBJ2-7; TRBD1 matches 12 bases. With V trimmed by 7 bases and J by 11 bases, 18 bases remained unmatched. This CDR3 contains 16 residues. As DNA, the CDR3 is TGTGCCAGCAAGGGGACAGGGGGCGTGTATTGGAAGGAGGAGTACTTC. It yields the protein CASKGTGGVYWKEEYF.

V usage is TRBV10-3 and J usage is TRBJ2-1; a possible D gene is TRBD1 (5 bases). The CDR3 runs to 16 residues. The germline V gene has CDR1 ENHRY and CDR2 SYGVKD. The CDR3 protein is CATGEVGLSSYNEQFF. CDR3 DNA sequence: TGTGCTACAGGAGAGGTGGGATTAAGCTCCTACAATGAGCAGTTCTTC.

The chain couples TRBV5-5 to TRBJ1-4; D remains unclear. The germline V and J ends were trimmed by 1 base and 4 bases, with 11 bases remaining between them. The CDR3 is 15 amino acids. Germline CDR1 SGHKS, CDR2 YYEKEE (reference sequence). The CDR3 DNA sequence: TGTGCCAGCAGCTTGTATCCAGGAAATAATGAAAAACTGTTTTTT. Translated: CASSLYPGNNEKLFF.

This clonotype was picked up a small number of times. The rearrangement uses TRBV5-1 and TRBJ2-1; D uncertain. V gave up 1 base and J gave up 8 bases, with 4 bases separating them. CDR3 size: 11 residues. CDR1 and CDR2 from the germline V gene are SGHRS and YFSETQ. The CDR3 protein is CASSLLDEQFF. The CDR3 DNA follows: TGCGCCAGCAGCTTGTTGGATGAGCAGTTCTTC.

CDR3 coding DNA: TGTGCCAGCAGTGACGGCGGGGGGCCGTACGAGCAGTACTTC. Amino acids: CASSDGGGPYEQYF. The V call is TRBV6-1, the J call TRBJ2-7; 8 nucleotides agree with TRBD2. Germline-derived CDR1 and CDR2 are MNHNS and SASEGT. V shed 3 bases, J shed 4 bases, and the junction held 5 bases outside the gene matches. The CDR3 loop spans 14 amino acids.

J is TRBJ2-3 and V is TRBV6-2 or TRBV6-3, with TRBD2 matching 7 bases. Germline V gives CDR1 MNHEY, CDR2 SVGEGT. After removal of 4 bases from V and 4 bases from J, the junction contained 11 bases not matched to a gene. The CDR3 sequence is 16 residues long. CDR3 nucleotides: TGTGCCAGCAGTTCCGCCCCAGGAAGCGGGGCAGATACGCAGTATTTT. As protein: CASSSAPGSGADTQYF.

This clonotype has just a few counts. V usage is TRBV7-2 and J usage is TRBJ1-5, with TRBD1 matching 7 bases. Germline values: CDR1 SGHTA, CDR2 FQGNSA. V shed 5 bases, J shed 7 bases, and the junction held 5 bases outside the gene matches. The CDR3 extends over 13 amino acids. CDR3 region: CASSRQGQQPQHF. CDR3 sequence (DNA): TGTGCCAGCAGCCGACAGGGCCAGCAGCCCCAGCATTTT.

Remarks on this clonotype: At one of its ends the junction is not consistent with the germline gene, which may arise from a read error. The rearrangement joins TRBV20-1 to TRBJ2-1, with unresolved D. This CDR3 has 13 residues. CDR1 and CDR2 (germline): DFQATT, SNEGSKA (reference sequence). The CDR3 DNA follows: TGCTGTGCTAGTACCGGGCCCCACAATGAGCAGTTCTTC. Protein: CCASTGPHNEQFF.

The chain employs TRBV27 and TRBJ2-7; a weak D match, TRBD1 (6 bases). CDR1 MNHEY and CDR2 SMNVEV come from the germline V gene (reference sequence). The CDR3 extends over 15 amino acids. V was trimmed by 5 bases and J by 0 bases, leaving 14 bases between them. The CDR3 loop is CASSKPGVVSYEQYF. In DNA form, the CDR3 reads TGTGCCAGCAGTAAGCCAGGGGTCGTCTCCTACGAGCAGTACTTC.

This clonotype was seen ten or more times. The genes are TRBV9 and TRBJ1-2; D is perhaps TRBD1 (6 bases). V was trimmed by 0 bases and J by 6 bases, leaving 9 bases between them. CDR3 size: 13 residues. CDR1 and CDR2 from the germline V gene are SGDLS and YYNGEE. The CDR3 coding sequence is TGTGCCAGCAGCGTAGAACAGGGAAATGGCTACACCTTC. This encodes CASSVEQGNGYTF.

This clonotype showed up just a few times. This chain joins TRBV5-5 and TRBJ2-7; no firm D call. The CDR3 runs 12 residues. Looked up from germline, CDR1 is SGHKS and CDR2 is YYEKEE (reference sequence). The germline V and J ends were trimmed by 4 bases and 9 bases, with 14 bases remaining between them. The CDR3 loop reads CASSPDGPWQYF. CDR3 nucleotides: TGTGCCAGCAGCCCGGACGGACCTTGGCAGTACTTC.

This clonotype was seen more than once but under ten times. The chain combines TRBV29-1 with TRBJ2-5; 9 positions agree with TRBD1. This CDR3 has 13 residues. Trimming took 3 bases from V and 3 from J; bases not matched to a gene: 2. CDR1 and CDR2 (germline): SQVTM, ANQGSEA. The CDR3 coding sequence is TGCAGCGTTGAGCGGGACAGGGAAGAGACCCAGTACTTC. It is translated as CSVERDREETQYF.